This TCR beta chain was sequenced in a study of blood T cells in healthy people across ages. The CDR3 covers 16 residues. In germline, CDR1 is SEHNR, CDR2 FQNEAQ (reference sequence). The germline V and J ends were trimmed by 3 bases and 0 bases, with 12 bases remaining between them. A J-beta primer mix and a sample-barcoded 5' primer were used in a second PCR of roughly 7 to 12 cycles. A single record per CDR3 protein comes from TCRdb applying MiXCR to the 5' RACE reads. The sample contains some 1,000,000 distinct CDR3 sequences, around 27% of which appear only once. The sample was also linked to a second study, of T cells of mothers and their children.

The sequence came from a girl aged 2 to 9 in good health. The chain employs TRBV7-9 and TRBJ1-3; D unresolved. The sample was blood. The CDR3 coding sequence is TGTGCCAGCAGCTTCCTCCACGGAAGCTCTGGAAACACCATATATTTT. Translation gives CASSFLHGSSGNTIYF.